This T cell receptor (beta chain) was retrieved from a study of cytomegalovirus exposure and HLA in healthy donors. The PCR contained 60 Vbeta and 13 Jbeta primers. The protocol was immunoSEQ multiplex PCR, while the TCRdb copy is restricted to in-frame clones and leaves out a portion. The table lists some 130,000 clones, about 80% of them singletons. Study-level results: A link between a missense DCLRE1C variant and TCR beta V- and J-gene trimming emerged from a later analysis.

CDR1 and CDR2 from the germline V gene are SGHAT and FQNNGV. There are 13 residues in the CDR3. V lost 1 base and J 4 bases, leaving 5 bases between the germline ends. To note about this clone: What it recognizes is unknown. This sample also contains other DNA sequences that code for the same CDR3.

The chain links TRBV11-2 to TRBJ2-1; no clear D. This sequence originates from a man aged 30-40 years in good health and CMV-seronegative. The specimen was PBMCs. CDR3 DNA sequence: TGTGCCAGCAGCTTAGCGTTATACAATGAGCAGTTCTTC. It yields the protein CASSLALYNEQFF.